The rows below give T cell receptor beta chains drawn from one sample of a study of blood T cell repertoires in COVID-19. Sequenced by immunoSEQ multiplex PCR; TCRdb stores in-frame clones only, minus some. Of 300,000 to 350,000 clones in the sample, about 91% were seen once. Sample: peripheral blood. Receptors originate from a man younger than 45 with COVID-19, enrolled during active disease. CDR3s include the opening cysteine and the closing phenylalanine or tryptophan. The order of the fields is CDR3 protein, CDR3 DNA, clone size, D gene, V gene, J gene. The D gene is left open where the match is weak. Size tells how often a clone was seen (once, few, many) or the class of an expanded clone, and some rows leave it out.

CDR3: CASSEPQGDTEAFF; DNA: TGTGCCAGCAGCGAACCACAGGGGGACACTGAAGCTTTCTTT; size: -; D: TRBD1; V: TRBV9; J: TRBJ1-1
CDR3: CASSPTDRFSYEQYF; DNA: TGTGCCAGTAGTCCCACGGACAGGTTCTCCTACGAGCAGTACTTC; size: -; D: TRBD1; V: TRBV19; J: TRBJ2-7
CDR3: CASSLSLLTGELFF; DNA: TGTGCCAGCAGCTTATCCCTCCTCACCGGGGAGCTGTTTTTT; size: -; D: -; V: TRBV7-9; J: TRBJ2-2
CDR3: CASSLDGDKTF; DNA: TGTGCCAGCAGCTTGGACGGAGATAAAACCTTC; size: -; D: -; V: TRBV5-5; J: TRBJ1-2
CDR3: CASSLGGQGIHEQFF; DNA: TGTGCCAGCAGCTTGGGGGGACAGGGGATCCATGAGCAGTTCTTC; size: -; D: TRBD1; V: TRBV5-5; J: TRBJ2-1
CDR3: CASSFQGSSYNEQFF; DNA: TGTGCCAGCAGCTTTCAGGGTAGCTCCTACAATGAGCAGTTCTTC; size: -; D: -; V: TRBV3-1/TRBV3-2; J: TRBJ2-1
CDR3: CASSLTGPGEQFF; DNA: TGTGCCAGCAGCTTAACAGGGCCCGGGGAGCAGTTCTTC; size: few; D: -; V: TRBV7-2; J: TRBJ2-1
CDR3: CASSLGSWEDNSPLHF; DNA: TGTGCCAGCAGTTTGGGGTCGTGGGAGGATAATTCACCCCTCCACTTT; size: -; D: -; V: TRBV28; J: TRBJ1-6
CDR3: CASSIWDRGYVNTEAFF; DNA: TGTGCCAGTAGTATATGGGACAGGGGGTATGTGAACACTGAAGCTTTCTTT; size: -; D: TRBD1; V: TRBV19; J: TRBJ1-1
CDR3: CASSFQKDRGSNQPQHF; DNA: TGTGCCAGCAGTTTCCAAAAAGACAGGGGTAGCAATCAGCCCCAGCATTTT; size: -; D: TRBD1; V: TRBV28; J: TRBJ1-5
CDR3: CASSLSREHNYGYTF; DNA: TGCGCCAGCAGCTTGTCGCGGGAGCATAACTATGGCTACACCTTC; size: many; D: -; V: TRBV5-1; J: TRBJ1-2
CDR3: CASSLLGVRYGYTF; DNA: TGTGCCAGCAGTTTATTAGGGGTGCGCTATGGCTACACCTTC; size: -; D: -; V: TRBV28; J: TRBJ1-2
CDR3: CASSRGGGWSSNQPQHF; DNA: TGTGCCAGCAGTCGGGGAGGGGGGTGGAGTAGCAATCAGCCCCAGCATTTT; size: -; D: -; V: TRBV27; J: TRBJ1-5
CDR3: CASSQDEGADQPQHF; DNA: TGTGCCAGCAGCCAAGATGAGGGGGCAGATCAGCCCCAGCATTTT; size: -; D: TRBD1; V: TRBV4-2; J: TRBJ1-5
CDR3: CASSFGGSYGYTF; DNA: TGTGCCAGCAGCTTCGGCGGAAGCTATGGCTACACCTTC; size: -; D: -; V: TRBV7-2; J: TRBJ1-2
CDR3: CASSSQQGETQYF; DNA: TGTGCCAGCAGTTCCCAGCAGGGAGAGACCCAGTACTTC; size: -; D: -; V: TRBV12-3/TRBV12-4; J: TRBJ2-5
CDR3: CASSFDRGLGAEAFF; DNA: TGTGCCAGCAGTTTCGACAGGGGGCTCGGCGCTGAAGCTTTCTTT; size: -; D: TRBD1; V: TRBV27; J: TRBJ1-1
CDR3: CASSQGQGTYEQYF; DNA: TGTGCCAGCAGCCAAGGGCAGGGCACCTACGAGCAGTACTTC; size: -; D: -; V: TRBV4-2; J: TRBJ2-7